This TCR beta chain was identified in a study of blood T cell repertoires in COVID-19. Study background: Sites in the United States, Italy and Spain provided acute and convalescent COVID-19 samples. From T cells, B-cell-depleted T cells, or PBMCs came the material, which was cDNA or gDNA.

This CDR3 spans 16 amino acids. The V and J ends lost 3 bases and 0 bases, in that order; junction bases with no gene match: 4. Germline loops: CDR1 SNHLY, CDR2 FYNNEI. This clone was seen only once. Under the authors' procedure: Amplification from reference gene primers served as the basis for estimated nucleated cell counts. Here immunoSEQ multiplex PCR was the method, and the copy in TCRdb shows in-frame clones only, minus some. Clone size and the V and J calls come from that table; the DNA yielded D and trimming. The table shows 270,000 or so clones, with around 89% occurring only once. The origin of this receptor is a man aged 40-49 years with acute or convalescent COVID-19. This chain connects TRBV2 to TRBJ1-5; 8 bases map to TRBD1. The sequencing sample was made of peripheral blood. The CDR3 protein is CASSEDRAFSNQPQHF. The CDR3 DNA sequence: TGTGCCAGCAGTGAGGACAGGGCCTTTAGCAATCAGCCCCAGCATTTT.